This passage covers 17 T cell receptor beta chains from one sample sequenced in a study of blood T cell repertoires in COVID-19. Profiling relied on immunoSEQ multiplex PCR, and the TCRdb table lists in-frame clones only, not all of them. The table lists about 170,000 clones, around 85% of them singletons. Sample: peripheral blood. The receptors were gathered from a man in his 60s who had recovered from COVID-19.

Only one count was recorded for this clone. This chain joins TRBV18 and TRBJ1-2; D gene unclear. Germline V gene sequence: CDR1 KGHSH, CDR2 LQKENI. Trimming left V 2 bases short and J 1 base short, with 11 bases between. There are 15 residues in the CDR3. CDR3 nucleotide sequence: TGTGCCAGCTCACCAACTGGTCCTCATAACTATGGCTACACCTTC. It specifies CASSPTGPHNYGYTF.

This chain connects TRBV2 to TRBJ1-1; D is uncertain. Germline V gene lookup returns CDR1 SNHLY and CDR2 FYNNEI. The CDR3 totals 13 residues. V lost 8 bases, J lost 6 bases, and 16 bases lay in between. CDR3 in DNA: TGTGCCAGCGTAGAGGACGGGAGCGCTGAAGCTTTCTTT. Protein product: CASVEDGSAEAFF.

V usage is TRBV4-3 and J usage is TRBJ2-7, with D possibly being TRBD2 (5 bases). This CDR3 comprises 15 residues. CDR1 and CDR2 (germline): LGHNA, YSLEER. Trimming removed 1 base at V and 2 bases at J, with 12 bases between. The CDR3 region is CASSQGRARAYEQYF. CDR3 nucleotides: TGCGCCAGCAGCCAAGGTCGGGCGCGGGCCTACGAGCAGTACTTC.

The gene calls are TRBV3-1 (or the pseudogene TRBV3-2) and TRBJ2-7; TRBD2 agrees at 10 bases. The CDR3 runs to 13 residues. Per germline, CDR1 LGHDT and CDR2 YNNKEL (reference sequence). The trim removed 9 bases at V and 4 bases at J, leaving 6 bases unmatched. The CDR3 region has the DNA TGTGCCAGAGAGAGCGGGGGGGTTTACGAGCAGTACTTC. The encoded protein is CARESGGVYEQYF.

This clone appeared a few times. The rearrangement uses TRBV12-3 or TRBV12-4 and TRBJ2-2; D is uncertain. CDR3 length: 12 residues. Deletions cut 6 bases from V and 2 bases from J, with 4 bases between. CDR3 sequence reads: CASSLNTGELFF. CDR3 sequence (DNA): TGTGCCAGCAGCCTAAACACCGGGGAGCTGTTTTTT.

J is TRBJ1-1 and V is TRBV29-1; 8 bases align to TRBD1. The junction had 8 bases not matched to a gene; V was cut back by 7 bases and J by 4 bases. CDR1 is SQVTM, CDR2 ANQGSEA, per germline. The CDR3 consists of 13 residues. For the CDR3, the DNA is TGCAGCGGCCACAGGGGGGTAGGCACTGAAGCTTTCTTT. It is translated as CSGHRGVGTEAFF. Supplemented by reference TRBV29-1 and TRBJ1-1, the full variable domain reads SAVISQKPSRDICQRGTSLTIQCQVDSQVTMMFWYRQQPGQSLTLIATANQGSEATYESGFVIDKFPISRPNLTFSTLTVSNMSPEDSSIYLCSGHRGVGTEAFFGQGTRLTVV.

This chain joins TRBV10-3 and TRBJ1-1; D gene unclear. The CDR3 is made up of 13 amino acids. V gave up 2 bases and J gave up 1 base, with 5 bases separating them. The germline V gene encodes CDR1 ENHRY and CDR2 SYGVKD. CDR3 residues: CAISERQNTEAFF. The DNA for the CDR3 is TGTGCCATCAGTGAGAGACAGAACACTGAAGCTTTCTTT.

A word on this clone: This sample includes further DNA sequences coding for the same CDR3. The genes are TRBV6-5 and TRBJ1-1; 8 nucleotides match TRBD1. The CDR3 consists of 13 residues. The V and J ends lost 4 bases and 8 bases, in that order; junction bases with no gene match: 6. Germline CDR1 is MNHEY and CDR2 is SVGAGI. The CDR3 protein is CASSLDREAEAFF. DNA for the CDR3: TGTGCCAGCAGTTTGGACAGGGAAGCAGAAGCTTTCTTT.

The chain carries TRBV27 and TRBJ1-1; 11 positions agree with TRBD1. The germline V gene encodes CDR1 MNHEY and CDR2 SMNVEV (reference sequence). Trimming at V came to 5 bases and at J to 5 bases, leaving 7 bases not matched to a gene. CDR3 size: 15 residues. In nucleotides, the CDR3 is TGTGCCAGCAGTGCCAGGACAGGGGGCGCGACTGAAGCTTTCTTT. This encodes CASSARTGGATEAFF.

This chain uses TRBV7-2 with TRBJ2-5; 7 bases are a match to TRBD1. With V trimmed by 3 bases and J by 2 bases, 3 bases remained unmatched. The CDR3 runs to 14 residues. Germline CDR1 and CDR2: SGHTA and FQGNSA. The CDR3 here is CASSLDRSQETQYF. The CDR3 DNA follows: TGTGCCAGCAGCTTGGACAGGAGTCAAGAGACCCAGTACTTC.

In its sample, this clone was seen once. The chain links TRBV5-1 to TRBJ1-2, with D uncertain. The V gene's germline CDR1 is SGHRS and CDR2 YFSETQ. V was pared by 1 base and J by 1 base, with 8 bases between. The CDR3 covers 14 residues. The CDR3 loop reads CASSLQSNNYGYTF. The CDR3 nucleotides read TGCGCCAGCAGCTTGCAGTCGAATAACTATGGCTACACCTTC.

This sequence joins TRBV2 and TRBJ2-1, with 10 bases matching TRBD1. CDR1 is SNHLY, CDR2 FYNNEI, per germline. The length of the CDR3 is 13 residues. Trimming removed 8 bases from V and 8 bases from J; junction bases left unmatched: 6. The CDR3 bases are TGTGCCAGCCTGGGACAGGGGCGTGATGAGCAGTTCTTC. Translated, it gives CASLGQGRDEQFF.

The rearrangement links TRBV19 to TRBJ1-1; D unresolved. Trimming removed 3 bases at V and 4 bases at J, with 6 bases between. The germline CDR1 and CDR2 sequences are LNHDA and SQIVND (reference sequence). This CDR3 is built from 12 residues. The CDR3 DNA reads TGTGCCAGTAGTATGGAGGGCACTGAAGCTTTCTTT. This translates into CASSMEGTEAFF. The whole variable domain, filled in from reference TRBV19 and TRBJ1-1, reads DGGITQSPKYLFRKEGQNVTLSCEQNLNHDAMYWYRQDPGQGLRLIYYSQIVNDFQKGDIAEGYSVSREKKESFPLTVTSAQKNPTAFYLCASSMEGTEAFFGQGTRLTVV.

Only one count was recorded for this clone. The chain couples TRBV10-3 to TRBJ1-6; tentatively, D is TRBD1 (5 bases). Germline-derived CDR1 and CDR2 are ENHRY and SYGVKD. The CDR3 spans 14 residues. Trimming shortened V by 6 bases and J by 6 bases, and 12 bases separated the two germline ends. The CDR3 region is CAIRSTDINSPLHF. The CDR3 nucleotides read TGTGCCATCAGATCGACAGACATTAATTCACCCCTCCACTTT.

The chain combines TRBV2 with TRBJ2-7; D gene unclear. The germline V gene has CDR1 SNHLY and CDR2 FYNNEI. V lost 7 bases, J lost 0 bases, and 16 bases lay in between. The CDR3 consists of 15 residues. CDR3 in amino acids: CASNSIDGFSYEQYF. CDR3 bases: TGTGCCAGCAACTCCATCGACGGGTTCTCCTACGAGCAGTACTTC.

V usage is TRBV24-1 and J usage is TRBJ1-1; D not certain. The ends were cut back, 0 bases at V and 3 bases at J, with 4 bases in the middle. Germline V gives CDR1 KGHDR, CDR2 SFDVKD. The CDR3 is 13 residues long. Here the CDR3 DNA reads TGTGCCACCAGTGATTTGTCCTACACTGAAGCTTTCTTT. This gives the protein CATSDLSYTEAFF.

This clone showed up just once. The rearrangement links TRBV21-1 to TRBJ1-5; the table's D call, TRBD1, has no DNA check behind it. TRBV21-1 is noted as a pseudogene. CDR3 length: 16 residues. The CDR3: CASSRPGCPPNQPQHF. The CDR3 DNA reads as TGTGCCAGCAGCAGGCCAGGGTGTCCACCTAATCAGCCCCAGCATTTT.